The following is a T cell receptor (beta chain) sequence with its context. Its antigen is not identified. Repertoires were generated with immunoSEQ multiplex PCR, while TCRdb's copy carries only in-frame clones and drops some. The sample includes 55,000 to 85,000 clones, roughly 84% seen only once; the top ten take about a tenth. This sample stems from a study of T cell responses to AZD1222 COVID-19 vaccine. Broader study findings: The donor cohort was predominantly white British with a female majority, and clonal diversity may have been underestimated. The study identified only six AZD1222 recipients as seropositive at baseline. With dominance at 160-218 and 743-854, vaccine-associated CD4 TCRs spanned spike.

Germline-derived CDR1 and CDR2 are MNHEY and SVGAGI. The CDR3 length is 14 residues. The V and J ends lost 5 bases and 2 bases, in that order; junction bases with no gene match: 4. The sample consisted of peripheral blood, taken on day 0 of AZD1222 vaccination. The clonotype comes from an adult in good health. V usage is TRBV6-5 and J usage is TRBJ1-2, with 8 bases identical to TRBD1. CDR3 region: CASSPYRGNYGYTF. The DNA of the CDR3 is TGTGCCAGCAGTCCTTACAGGGGGAACTATGGCTACACCTTC.